This entry features one T cell receptor beta chain sequence. This receptor's antigen is unknown. No much larger clone exists at a distance of one base, and base qualities are not known. TCRbeta CDR3 regions were amplified from genomic DNA by means of the immunoSEQ Assay, a bias-controlled multiplex PCR. Turning to the authors' computational methods: The number of nucleated cells in each sample was estimated from the amplification of reference gene primers within the assay. To quantify the absolute abundance of each unique TCRbeta CDR3 rearrangement, sequence reads were collapsed and filtered. For each sample, productive Simpson clonality was calculated as the square root of Simpson's diversity index across productive rearrangements. TCRdb mirrors the immuneACCESS table, restricted to in-frame sequences. Some clones are absent from its copies; in checked studies, under half trace to an unresolved V gene, and the reason for the others is unknown. Clonal size and the V and J genes are those of that table, whereas D and trimming came from the DNA. The sample table lists about 190,000 clones, under 80% of them with a count of one. 13% of the sample is taken by the ten largest.

A second Seattle source provided samples from volunteer blood donors who had recovered from COVID-19. Whole blood was collected in K2EDTA tubes by collaborating institutions according to the institutions' own protocols. For TCRbeta analysis, collaborators shipped samples in one of three forms: frozen whole blood, isolated PBMCs, or DNA extracted from either of those sample types. CDR1 and CDR2, per the germline V gene, are SGHNT and YENEEA. The CDR3 has 17 amino acids, counting the end cysteine and phenylalanine. Of all the DNA, just the CDR3 is kept, 51 bases in frame from base 1. Trimming removed 5 bases from V and 0 bases from J; the gene matches leave 10 bases unexplained. This entry belongs to a study of blood T cell repertoires in COVID-19 (dated by TCRdb to 2020 to 2022). Background for the entire study: The collaborator samples originated in the United States, Italy and Spain and spanned the acute and convalescent phases of COVID-19. Samples were obtained from the ongoing ImmuneRACE study (first 160 participants) and from some 1,200 subjects provided by 6 global collaborators. Where HLA class I and class II types were available, the types were taken from metadata supplied by the sample provider, not from assay-based typing. The repertoires were made available in a free public database intended to serve as a resource for research on the immune response to SARS-CoV-2. Sample metadata almost always included a de-identified subject ID, COVID-19 status, age in years and sex. The prospective study material was composed of cDNA or gDNA derived from T cells, B-cell-depleted T cells, or PBMCs. Deeply sampled blood TCRbeta repertoires from subjects exposed to, actively infected with, or recovered from COVID-19 were included in the dataset.

Results the study describes overall, beyond this receptor: Clinical and demographic metadata were provided uncurated, with the amount varying by source and participant.

The origin of this receptor is a middle-aged man who had recovered from COVID-19. Sequencing was carried out using peripheral blood. Rearrangement joined TRBV11-3 to TRBJ2-1, with 7 middle bases fitting TRBD2. The CDR3 sequence is CASSKRDYLGSYNEQFF. The base sequence is TGTGCCAGCAGCAAAAGGGACTATCTAGGCTCCTACAATGAGCAGTTCTTC.